Listed below are T cell receptor beta chains from one sample, sequenced in a study of metastatic and nonmetastatic thyroid tumors. With MiXCR, TCRdb reprocessed the PCR reads. The sample gives tens of thousands of clones, roughly 13% of which show up once; over 4% is in the top ten. The specimen sequenced was blood. These receptors all stem from a female donor with papillary thyroid cancer or a benign thyroid nodule (not recorded which). Some clones in this sample may be carry-over from other donors' samples. CDR3s include the opening cysteine and the closing phenylalanine or tryptophan. Fields, in order: clone size, V gene, J gene, D gene, CDR3 protein, CDR3 DNA. A D gene is named only where the DNA matches it firmly. Rows give clone size only sometimes, using once, few, many, or a class for an expanded clone.

clone_size: many
v_call: TRBV15
j_call: TRBJ2-3
d_call: -
cdr3_aa: CATSRDRGGSTDTQYF
cdr3_nt: TGTGCCACCAGCAGAGATCGAGGGGGGTCCACAGATACGCAGTATTTT

clone_size: many
v_call: TRBV6-2/TRBV6-3
j_call: TRBJ2-5
d_call: -
cdr3_aa: CASTKGTSRGTQYF
cdr3_nt: TGTGCCAGCACCAAGGGGACCTCGCGGGGGACCCAGTACTTC

clone_size: medium-sized
v_call: TRBV6-1
j_call: TRBJ2-7
d_call: -
cdr3_aa: CASSPGVASYEQYF
cdr3_nt: TGTGCCAGCAGCCCGGGGGTAGCTTCCTACGAGCAGTACTTC

clone_size: -
v_call: TRBV6-1
j_call: TRBJ1-6
d_call: TRBD1
cdr3_aa: CASRGTGFNSPLHF
cdr3_nt: TGTGCCAGCAGGGGGACAGGCTTCAATTCACCCCTCCACTTT

clone_size: many
v_call: TRBV4-3
j_call: TRBJ1-5
d_call: TRBD1
cdr3_aa: CASSQDRIGGGQPQHF
cdr3_nt: TGCGCCAGCAGCCAAGATCGGATAGGGGGCGGCCAGCCCCAGCATTTT

clone_size: many
v_call: TRBV20-1
j_call: TRBJ2-1
d_call: TRBD2
cdr3_aa: CSARETGTSNSYNEQFF
cdr3_nt: TGCAGTGCTAGAGAGACCGGGACTAGTAACTCCTACAATGAGCAGTTCTTC

clone_size: many
v_call: TRBV3-1
j_call: TRBJ1-2
d_call: -
cdr3_aa: CASSHNEGGRGGYTF
cdr3_nt: TGTGCCAGCAGCCACAATGAGGGGGGAAGGGGCGGCTACACCTTC

clone_size: many
v_call: TRBV4-2
j_call: TRBJ2-1
d_call: TRBD2
cdr3_aa: CASSQAAGGLYNEQFF
cdr3_nt: TGTGCCAGCAGCCAAGCAGCGGGAGGGTTGTACAATGAGCAGTTCTTC

clone_size: many
v_call: TRBV14
j_call: TRBJ1-1
d_call: TRBD1
cdr3_aa: CASSPRTGSHTEAFF
cdr3_nt: TGTGCCAGCAGTCCGAGGACAGGGTCTCACACTGAAGCTTTCTTT

clone_size: many
v_call: TRBV27
j_call: TRBJ2-3
d_call: -
cdr3_aa: CASSLRAGRFADTQYF
cdr3_nt: TGTGCCAGCAGTTTAAGGGCAGGGCGGTTTGCAGATACGCAGTATTTT

clone_size: many
v_call: TRBV6-2/TRBV6-3
j_call: TRBJ2-1
d_call: -
cdr3_aa: CASSLDPSSYNEQFF
cdr3_nt: TGTGCCAGCAGCCTCGACCCTAGCTCCTACAATGAGCAGTTCTTC

clone_size: few
v_call: TRBV19
j_call: TRBJ2-7
d_call: -
cdr3_aa: CASSPHRGSSYEQYF
cdr3_nt: TGTGCCAGTAGTCCACACCGGGGGAGCTCCTACGAGCAGTACTTC

clone_size: many
v_call: TRBV5-1
j_call: TRBJ2-5
d_call: -
cdr3_aa: CASSTDRYRRDGEETQYF
cdr3_nt: TGCGCCAGCAGCACCGATCGGTACCGACGCGATGGGGAAGAGACCCAGTACTTC

clone_size: many
v_call: TRBV19
j_call: TRBJ1-1
d_call: -
cdr3_aa: CASRVSGAGAVNTEAFF
cdr3_nt: TGTGCCAGCCGAGTTTCAGGAGCAGGGGCGGTGAACACTGAAGCTTTCTTT

clone_size: many
v_call: TRBV7-8
j_call: TRBJ2-3
d_call: TRBD2
cdr3_aa: CATSPGSGSVADTQYF
cdr3_nt: TGTGCCACCTCGCCGGGTAGCGGGAGTGTTGCAGATACGCAGTATTTT

clone_size: many
v_call: TRBV5-1
j_call: TRBJ2-3
d_call: TRBD2
cdr3_aa: CASSSGLAGATDTQYF
cdr3_nt: TGCGCCAGCAGCTCGGGACTAGCGGGAGCGACAGATACGCAGTATTTT

clone_size: -
v_call: TRBV19
j_call: TRBJ2-1
d_call: TRBD2
cdr3_aa: CSGGTHDAQFF
cdr3_nt: TGTTCCGGGGGGACGCACGATGCGCAGTTCTTC

clone_size: few
v_call: TRBV19
j_call: TRBJ2-3
d_call: -
cdr3_aa: CASSIQTYSTDTQYF
cdr3_nt: TGTGCCAGTAGTATACAGACCTATAGCACAGATACGCAGTATTTT

clone_size: -
v_call: TRBV4-1
j_call: TRBJ2-7
d_call: TRBD2
cdr3_aa: CASSSGLAGEQYF
cdr3_nt: TGCGCCAGCAGCTCGGGACTAGCGGGGGAGCAGTACTTC

clone_size: -
v_call: TRBV4-2
j_call: TRBJ2-3
d_call: TRBD2
cdr3_aa: CASSQVRAGGPDTQYF
cdr3_nt: TGTGCCAGCAGCCAAGTTCGAGCGGGAGGACCCGATACGCAGTATTTT

clone_size: many
v_call: TRBV10-3
j_call: TRBJ2-2
d_call: -
cdr3_aa: CAISESDGRTGELFF
cdr3_nt: TGTGCCATCAGTGAGTCCGACGGGAGAACCGGGGAGCTGTTTTTT

clone_size: few
v_call: TRBV28
j_call: TRBJ1-2
d_call: -
cdr3_aa: CASNGVTAGYGYTF
cdr3_nt: TGTGCCAGCAATGGGGTGACAGCAGGTTATGGCTACACCTTC

clone_size: -
v_call: TRBV5-6
j_call: TRBJ2-1
d_call: TRBD2
cdr3_aa: CASSGIAGLSYNEQFF
cdr3_nt: TGTGCCAGCAGCGGAATAGCGGGCCTTTCCTACAATGAGCAGTTCTTT

clone_size: many
v_call: TRBV6-4
j_call: TRBJ2-2
d_call: -
cdr3_aa: CASSARVETGELFF
cdr3_nt: TGTGCCAGCAGTGCCAGGGTGGAAACCGGGGAGCTGTTTTTT

clone_size: many
v_call: TRBV3-1
j_call: TRBJ2-2
d_call: -
cdr3_aa: CASSQARTAVGELFF
cdr3_nt: TGTGCCAGCAGCCAAGCTCGGACAGCTGTGGGGGAGCTGTTTTTT

clone_size: -
v_call: TRBV20-1
j_call: TRBJ2-5
d_call: TRBD2
cdr3_aa: CSARDIRTRGAQETQYF
cdr3_nt: TGCAGTGCTAGAGATATCAGGACTAGAGGGGCGCAAGAGACCCAGTACTTC

clone_size: many
v_call: TRBV6-6
j_call: TRBJ2-2
d_call: -
cdr3_aa: CASSYGLSSGELFF
cdr3_nt: TGTGCCAGCAGTTACGGACTCTCCAGCGGGGAGCTGTTTTTT

clone_size: few
v_call: TRBV19
j_call: TRBJ2-1
d_call: -
cdr3_aa: CASSLTHSSYNEQFF
cdr3_nt: TGTGCCAGTAGTTTAACCCACAGCTCCTACAATGAGCAGTTCTTC

clone_size: many
v_call: TRBV19
j_call: TRBJ2-5
d_call: -
cdr3_aa: CASSIINQETQYF
cdr3_nt: TGTGCCAGTAGTATAATAAATCAAGAGACCCAGTACTTC

clone_size: many
v_call: TRBV29-1
j_call: TRBJ2-3
d_call: TRBD1
cdr3_aa: CSVGQGHSDTQYF
cdr3_nt: TGCAGCGTTGGACAGGGGCATTCAGATACGCAGTATTTT

clone_size: many
v_call: TRBV5-1
j_call: TRBJ2-2
d_call: -
cdr3_aa: CASSFKLAGAGELFF
cdr3_nt: TGCGCCAGCAGCTTTAAGCTGGCCGGGGCCGGGGAGCTGTTTTTT

clone_size: many
v_call: TRBV5-1
j_call: TRBJ2-3
d_call: -
cdr3_aa: CASRAGGRTDTQYF
cdr3_nt: TGCGCCAGCAGAGCAGGGGGGAGAACAGATACGCAGTATTTT

clone_size: many
v_call: TRBV7-2
j_call: TRBJ2-4
d_call: TRBD1
cdr3_aa: CASSPLGQGIQYF
cdr3_nt: TGTGCCAGCAGCCCTCTTGGACAGGGCATTCAGTACTTC

clone_size: many
v_call: TRBV11-2
j_call: TRBJ2-1
d_call: TRBD1
cdr3_aa: CASSTYRGSSYNEQFF
cdr3_nt: TGTGCCAGCAGCACCTACAGGGGGAGCTCCTACAATGAGCAGTTCTTC

clone_size: many
v_call: TRBV28
j_call: TRBJ2-3
d_call: TRBD2
cdr3_aa: CASSPIAGPDTQYF
cdr3_nt: TGTGCCAGCAGCCCGATAGCGGGTCCAGATACGCAGTATTTT

clone_size: many
v_call: TRBV30
j_call: TRBJ2-1
d_call: -
cdr3_aa: CAWSSFGGYNEQFF
cdr3_nt: TGTGCCTGGAGCTCTTTTGGAGGATACAATGAGCAGTTCTTC

clone_size: many
v_call: TRBV5-4
j_call: TRBJ2-5
d_call: TRBD1
cdr3_aa: CASSPDRGRETQYF
cdr3_nt: TGTGCCAGCAGCCCGGACAGGGGGCGAGAGACCCAGTACTTC

clone_size: many
v_call: TRBV20-1
j_call: TRBJ2-2
d_call: TRBD2
cdr3_aa: CSARDLAGADTGELFF
cdr3_nt: TGCAGTGCTAGAGATCTCGCGGGAGCGGATACCGGGGAGCTGTTTTTT

clone_size: many
v_call: TRBV6-1
j_call: TRBJ2-7
d_call: TRBD1
cdr3_aa: CANRRRDRSYEQYF
cdr3_nt: TGTGCCAACAGGCGTCGGGACAGATCCTACGAGCAGTACTTC

clone_size: medium-sized
v_call: TRBV9
j_call: TRBJ2-7
d_call: TRBD2
cdr3_aa: CASSVPGLAGGTGEQYF
cdr3_nt: TGTGCCAGCAGCGTCCCGGGACTAGCGGGAGGCACTGGGGAGCAGTACTTC

clone_size: -
v_call: TRBV6-1
j_call: TRBJ2-5
d_call: -
cdr3_aa: CASSPFRGEGMTQYF
cdr3_nt: TGTGCCAGCAGTCCCTTCCGAGGGGAAGGTATGACCCAGTACTTC